This TCR beta chain was profiled in a study of molecular identifiers for immune sequencing clone quantification. The CDR3 runs to 12 residues. V gave up 3 bases and J gave up 6 bases, with 6 bases separating them. Using its own MiXCR run on the PCR reads, TCRdb lists one record per CDR3 protein. The data hold 40,000 to 65,000 distinct CDR3 sequences, with around 33% observed a single time. This chain links TRBV12-3 or TRBV12-4 with TRBJ2-1; D is uncertain. Sequencing was carried out using naive CD8+ T cells from blood, with Jurkat cell RNA spiked in. Subset denoted: FACS-sorted CD8+CD4-CCR7+CD45RA+ naive T cells. The TCR originated in a human donor in good health. Some libraries in this study had Jurkat cell RNA spiked in. This CDR3 is CASSFEVNEQFF. CDR3 coding DNA: TGTGCCAGCAGTTTTGAAGTCAATGAGCAGTTCTTC.